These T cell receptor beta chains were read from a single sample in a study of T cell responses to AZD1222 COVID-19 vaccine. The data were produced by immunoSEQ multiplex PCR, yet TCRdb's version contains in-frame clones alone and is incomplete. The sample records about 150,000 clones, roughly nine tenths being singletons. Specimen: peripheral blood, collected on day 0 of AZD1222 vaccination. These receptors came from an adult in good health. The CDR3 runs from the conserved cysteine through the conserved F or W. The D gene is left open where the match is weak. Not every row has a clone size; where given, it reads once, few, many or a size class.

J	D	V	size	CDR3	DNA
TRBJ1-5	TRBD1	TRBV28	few	CASIPDRVNSNQPQHF	TGTGCCAGCATTCCCGACAGGGTAAATAGCAATCAGCCCCAGCATTTT
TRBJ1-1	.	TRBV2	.	CASSEVGTEAFF	TGTGCCAGCAGTGAGGTCGGGACTGAAGCTTTCTTT
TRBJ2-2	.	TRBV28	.	CASSFFRGPFTGELFF	TGTGCCAGCAGTTTCTTCCGGGGACCCTTCACCGGGGAGCTGTTTTTT
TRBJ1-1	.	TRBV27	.	CASSLSTVNTEAFF	TGTGCCAGCAGTTTATCGACAGTGAACACTGAAGCTTTCTTT
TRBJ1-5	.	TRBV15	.	CATQANSNQPQHF	TGTGCCACCCAGGCAAATAGCAATCAGCCCCAGCATTTT
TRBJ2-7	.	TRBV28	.	CASSPLVPRGEQYF	TGTGCCAGCAGTCCGCTGGTACCTCGGGGCGAGCAGTACTTC
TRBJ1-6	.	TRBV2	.	CAIFRGSNSPLHF	TGTGCCATCTTCCGGGGGTCTAATTCACCCCTCCACTTT
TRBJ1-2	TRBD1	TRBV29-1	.	CSVGGTGHGYTF	TGCAGCGTGGGGGGGACAGGGCATGGCTACACCTTC
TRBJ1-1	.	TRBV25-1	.	CASKKGGGAEAFF	TGTGCCAGCAAAAAGGGAGGAGGAGCTGAAGCTTTCTTT
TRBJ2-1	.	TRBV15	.	CATSGIREQFF	TGTGCCACCAGCGGAATCAGAGAGCAGTTCTTC
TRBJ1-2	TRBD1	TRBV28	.	CASSSPGQGKNYGYTF	TGTGCCAGCAGTTCCCCTGGACAGGGGAAGAACTATGGCTACACCTTC
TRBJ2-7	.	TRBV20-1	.	CSASFPADEVEQYF	TGCAGTGCTAGTTTTCCAGCGGATGAGGTCGAGCAGTACTTC
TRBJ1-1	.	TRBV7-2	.	CASSLRRGTTEAFF	TGTGCCAGCAGCCTCCGACGGGGGACTACTGAAGCTTTCTTT
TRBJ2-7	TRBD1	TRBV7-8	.	CASTVDRVSYEQYF	TGTGCCAGCACCGTAGACAGGGTGTCCTACGAGCAGTACTTC
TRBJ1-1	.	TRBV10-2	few	CASSDEAENTEAFF	TGCGCCAGCAGTGACGAGGCAGAAAACACTGAAGCTTTCTTT
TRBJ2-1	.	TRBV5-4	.	CASSLGLGAHVEQFF	TGTGCCAGCAGCTTGGGGCTGGGCGCGCACGTTGAGCAGTTCTTC
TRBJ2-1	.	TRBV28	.	CASTDRNEQFF	TGTGCCAGCACCGATCGCAATGAGCAGTTCTTC
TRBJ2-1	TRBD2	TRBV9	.	CASSVDPLGIAGNNEQFF	TGTGCCAGCAGCGTAGACCCCCTCGGAATAGCGGGTAACAATGAGCAGTTCTTC
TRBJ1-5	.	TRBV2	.	CASNPGGVRNQPQHF	TGTGCCAGCAACCCCGGGGGGGTTCGCAATCAGCCCCAGCATTTT
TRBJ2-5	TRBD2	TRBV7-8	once	CASSLDLTSGAQQETQYF	TGTGCCAGCAGCTTAGACCTGACTAGCGGGGCCCAACAAGAGACCCAGTACTTC
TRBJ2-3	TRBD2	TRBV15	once	CATSRDGAGALSSTDTQYF	TGTGCCACCAGCAGAGATGGAGCGGGGGCCCTCTCTAGCACAGATACGCAGTATTTT
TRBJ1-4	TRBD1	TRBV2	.	CASSEAGQPFEKLFF	TGTGCCAGCAGTGAAGCGGGACAGCCTTTCGAAAAACTGTTTTTT